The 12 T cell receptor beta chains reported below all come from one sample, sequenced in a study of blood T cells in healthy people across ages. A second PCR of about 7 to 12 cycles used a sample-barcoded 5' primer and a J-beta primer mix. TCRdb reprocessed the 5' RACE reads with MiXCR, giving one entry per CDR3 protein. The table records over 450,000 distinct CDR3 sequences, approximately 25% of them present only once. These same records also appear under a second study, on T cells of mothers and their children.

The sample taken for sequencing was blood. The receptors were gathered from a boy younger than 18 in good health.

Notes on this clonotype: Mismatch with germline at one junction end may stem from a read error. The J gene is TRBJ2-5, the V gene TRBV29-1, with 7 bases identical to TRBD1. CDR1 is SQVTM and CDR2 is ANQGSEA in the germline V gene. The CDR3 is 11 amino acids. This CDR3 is CGVNRGETQYF. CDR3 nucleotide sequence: TGCGGCGTTAACAGGGGCGAGACCCAGTACTTC.

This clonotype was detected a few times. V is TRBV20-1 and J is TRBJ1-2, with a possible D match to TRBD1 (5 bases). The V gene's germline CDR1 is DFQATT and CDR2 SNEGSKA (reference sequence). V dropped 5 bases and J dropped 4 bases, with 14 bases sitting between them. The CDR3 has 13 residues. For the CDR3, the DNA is TGCAGTGCTTCACTCAGGGTTGCCTATGGCTACACCTTC. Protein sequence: CSASLRVAYGYTF.

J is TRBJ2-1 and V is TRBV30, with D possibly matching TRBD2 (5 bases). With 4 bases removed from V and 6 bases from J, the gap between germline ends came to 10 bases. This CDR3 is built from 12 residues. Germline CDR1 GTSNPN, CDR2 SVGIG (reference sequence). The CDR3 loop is CAWTGVGNEQFF. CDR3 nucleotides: TGTGCCTGGACCGGGGTCGGCAATGAGCAGTTCTTC.

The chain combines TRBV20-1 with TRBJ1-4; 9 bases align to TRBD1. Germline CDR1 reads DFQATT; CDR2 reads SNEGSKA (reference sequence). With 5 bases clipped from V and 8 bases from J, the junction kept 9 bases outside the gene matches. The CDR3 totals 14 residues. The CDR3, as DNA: TGCAGTGCTGGACCGGACAGGGGAGGCGAAAAACTGTTTTTT. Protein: CSAGPDRGGEKLFF.

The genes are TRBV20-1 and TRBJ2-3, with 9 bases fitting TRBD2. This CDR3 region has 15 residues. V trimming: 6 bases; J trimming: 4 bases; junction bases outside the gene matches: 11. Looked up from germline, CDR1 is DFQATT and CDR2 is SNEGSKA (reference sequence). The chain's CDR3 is CSAKASVAGADTQYF. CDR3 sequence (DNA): TGCAGTGCCAAGGCATCAGTAGCGGGAGCAGATACGCAGTATTTT.

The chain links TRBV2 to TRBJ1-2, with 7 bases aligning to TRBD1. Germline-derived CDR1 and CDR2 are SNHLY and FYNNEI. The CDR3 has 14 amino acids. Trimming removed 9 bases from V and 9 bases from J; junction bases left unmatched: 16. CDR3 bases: TGTGCCAGTAGAAACACCGGGACAGAGAATCGCTACACCTTC. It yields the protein CASRNTGTENRYTF.

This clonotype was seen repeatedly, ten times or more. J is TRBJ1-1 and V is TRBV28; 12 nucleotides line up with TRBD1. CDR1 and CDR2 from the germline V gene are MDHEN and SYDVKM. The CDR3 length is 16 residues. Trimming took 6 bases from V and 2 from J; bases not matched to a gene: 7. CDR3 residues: CASSLKGQGANTEAFF. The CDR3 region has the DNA TGTGCCAGCAGCTTGAAGGGACAGGGGGCCAACACTGAAGCTTTCTTT.

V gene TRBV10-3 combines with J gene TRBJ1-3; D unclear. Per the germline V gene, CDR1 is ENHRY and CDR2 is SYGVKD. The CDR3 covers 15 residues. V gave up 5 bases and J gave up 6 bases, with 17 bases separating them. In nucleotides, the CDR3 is TGTGCCATCAGTCCGAGACTTCAAAAAGAAAACACCATATATTTT. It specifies CAISPRLQKENTIYF.

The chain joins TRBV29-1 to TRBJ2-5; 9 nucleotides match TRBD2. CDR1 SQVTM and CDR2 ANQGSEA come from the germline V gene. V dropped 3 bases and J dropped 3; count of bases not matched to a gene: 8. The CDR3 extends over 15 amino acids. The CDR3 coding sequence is TGCAGCGTTGATGACTACCTAGCGGGAAAAGAGACCCAGTACTTC. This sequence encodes CSVDDYLAGKETQYF.

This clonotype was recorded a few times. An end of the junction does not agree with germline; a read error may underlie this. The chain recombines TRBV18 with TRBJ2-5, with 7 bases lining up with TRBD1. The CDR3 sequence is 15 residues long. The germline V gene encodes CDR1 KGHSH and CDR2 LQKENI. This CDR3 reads CTSSPPQGGGKTQYF. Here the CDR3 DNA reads TGTACCAGCTCACCGCCCCAAGGGGGCGGAAAGACCCAGTACTTC.

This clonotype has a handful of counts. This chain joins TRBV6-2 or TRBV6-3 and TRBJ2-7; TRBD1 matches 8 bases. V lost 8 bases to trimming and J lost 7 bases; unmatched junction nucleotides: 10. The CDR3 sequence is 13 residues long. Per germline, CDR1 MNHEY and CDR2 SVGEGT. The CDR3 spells CASDRGDFGEQYF. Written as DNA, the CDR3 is TGTGCCAGCGACAGGGGCGACTTTGGGGAGCAGTACTTC.

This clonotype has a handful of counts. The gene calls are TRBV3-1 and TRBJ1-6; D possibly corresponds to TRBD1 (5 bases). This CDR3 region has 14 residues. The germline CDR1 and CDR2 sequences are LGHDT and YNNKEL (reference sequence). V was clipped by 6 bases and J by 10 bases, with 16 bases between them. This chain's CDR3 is CASREWGVGSPLHF. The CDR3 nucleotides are TGTGCCAGCAGGGAATGGGGGGTGGGATCACCCCTCCACTTT.